The clone carrying this T cell receptor (beta chain) was counted at least ten times. CDR3 size: 13 residues. Looked up from germline, CDR1 is ENHRY and CDR2 is SYGVKD. V gave up 10 bases and J gave up 8 bases; unmatched junction bases: 8. This entry comes from a study of T-cell reconstitution after alpha-beta-depleted transplantation in children. Unique molecular identifiers were used in preparing the TCRbeta library. TCRdb used MiXCR to reprocess the PCR reads, holding one entry per CDR3 protein. The table lists nearly 400,000 distinct CDR3 sequences, 20% of them singletons. Sample: PBMCs from the stem cell graft donor, taken from the stem cell graft. The sequence came from a human donor who donated a stem cell graft to a child with acute myeloid leukemia. The chain employs TRBV10-3 and TRBJ1-4; 9 bases align to TRBD1. CDR3 amino acids: CATQGAGEEKLFF. DNA of the CDR3: TGTGCCACACAGGGGGCTGGAGAGGAAAAACTGTTTTTT.